These 13 T cell receptor beta chains originate from one sample sequenced in a study of Graves' ophthalmopathy and Graves' hyperthyroidism. The authors amplified TCR beta CDR3 regions from RNA transcripts. HTBI primers were used in a first-round RT-PCR, which preceded a second-round multiplex PCR. TCRdb processed the multiplex PCR reads anew with MiXCR; each CDR3 protein has one entry. Of about 640,000 distinct CDR3 sequences listed, 35% to 50% are singletons. The sample was peripheral blood. Receptor source: an adult man with Graves' ophthalmopathy.

The chain combines TRBV5-1 with TRBJ1-1, with a tentative D call TRBD1 (5 bases). From germline, CDR1 is SGHRS and CDR2 YFSETQ. The V and J ends lost 1 base and 11 bases respectively, with 18 bases between them. The CDR3 runs 14 residues. The CDR3 DNA follows: TGCGCCAGCAGCTTGACTAGCGGGGCAACGAACGCTTTCTTT. Protein sequence: CASSLTSGATNAFF.

This clonotype was found once. A much larger clone differs by one base, so this may be a read error. The chain carries TRBV2 and TRBJ1-5, with TRBD1 matching 12 bases. V lost 7 bases and J lost 3; bases outside the gene matches: 13. CDR1 is SNHLY and CDR2 is FYNNEI in the germline V gene. The CDR3 runs to 18 residues. In nucleotides, the CDR3 is TGTGCCAGCACCCCTTGGGACAGGGGGCTAGGTGACAATCAGCCCCAGCATTTT. It yields the protein CASTPWDRGLGDNQPQHF.

This clonotype was picked up a small number of times. J is TRBJ2-5 and V is TRBV7-9, with TRBD2 identical over 10 bases. The J call may be mistaken, given a closer DNA end match to TRBJ2-1. The CDR3 runs 16 residues. Germline V lookup: CDR1 SEHNR, CDR2 FQNEAQ (reference sequence). The CDR3: CASSAPGTSVDNEQFF. Written as DNA, the CDR3 is TGTGCCAGCAGCGCTCCCGGGACTAGCGTAGACAATGAGCAGTTCTTC.

The chain is built from TRBV30 and TRBJ1-2; TRBD1 is a possible D gene (5 bases). V gave up 4 bases and J gave up 4 bases, with 16 bases separating them. CDR3 length: 14 amino acids. In germline, CDR1 is GTSNPN, CDR2 SVGIG (reference sequence). The CDR3 DNA sequence: TGTGCCTGGATTAGGACCGGGACGCCCTATGGCTACACCTTC. It specifies CAWIRTGTPYGYTF.

The chain uses TRBV29-1 and TRBJ2-7; TRBD2 is a possible D gene (6 bases). The germline CDR1 and CDR2 sequences are SQVTM and ANQGSEA. The CDR3 totals 12 residues. V was shortened by 8 bases and J by 5 bases, with 16 bases between the two germline ends. CDR3 loop: CSRPGGNHEQYF. The CDR3 nucleotides read TGCAGCAGGCCCGGAGGGAACCACGAGCAGTACTTC.

A word on this clonotype: At one end the junction does not follow the germline gene, possibly because of a read error. The V and J genes are TRBV10-3 and TRBJ2-7; 15 nucleotides match TRBD2. CDR1 and CDR2 from the germline V gene are ENHRY and SYGVKD. The CDR3 is made up of 15 amino acids. The CDR3 DNA follows: TGTGCCAGCAGTTTACTGGGACTAGCGGGAGGCGAGCAGTACTTC. Protein product: CASSLLGLAGGEQYF.

On this clonotype: A much larger clone differs from this one at a single base, so this may be a read error. V usage is TRBV24-1 and J usage is TRBJ2-7, with D perhaps matching TRBD1 (6 bases). The CDR3 runs to 14 residues. The germline CDR1 and CDR2 sequences are KGHDR and SFDVKD. Trimming took 7 bases from V and 3 from J, leaving 15 bases between them. The CDR3 DNA reads TGTGCCACCAGCTCAAGGGACAATCTCTACGAGCAGTACTTC. Protein: CATSSRDNLYEQYF.

This clonotype was counted only a few times. The gene calls are TRBV3-1 and TRBJ1-1, with 8 bases fitting TRBD1. The V gene end was trimmed by 1 base and the J gene end by 1 base; junction bases not matched to a gene: 11. The CDR3 sequence is 18 residues long. Per germline, CDR1 LGHDT and CDR2 YNNKEL (reference sequence). This chain's CDR3 is CASSQGRDRRYSNTEAFF. The CDR3 DNA is TGTGCCAGCAGCCAAGGGCGGGACAGGCGCTACTCGAACACTGAAGCTTTCTTT.

This clonotype was seen repeatedly, ten times or more. The chain is built from TRBV25-1 and TRBJ1-6; no definite D call. CDR1 and CDR2 from the germline V gene are MGHDK and SYGVNS. Trimming cost V 5 bases and J 0 bases, with 5 bases left between them. There are 14 residues in the CDR3. The DNA of the CDR3 is TGTGCCAGCAGTAGGAGCTCCTATAATTCACCCCTCCACTTT. Encoded protein: CASSRSSYNSPLHF. The full variable domain, its missing parts supplied by reference TRBV25-1 and TRBJ1-6, is EADIYQTPRYLVIGTGKKITLECSQTMGHDKMYWYQQDPGMELHLIHYSYGVNSTEKGDLSSESTVSRIRTEHFPLTLESARPSHTSQYLCASSRSSYNSPLHFGNGTRLTVT.

V is TRBV25-1 and J is TRBJ2-6; 9 bases are a match to TRBD1. The CDR3 totals 16 residues. Trimming took 6 bases from V and 0 from J; bases not matched to a gene: 3. Germline V gene sequence: CDR1 MGHDK, CDR2 SYGVNS. In nucleotides, the CDR3 is TGTGCCAGCAGGGGACAGGGCCGCTCTGGGGCCAACGTCCTGACTTTC. As protein: CASRGQGRSGANVLTF. The full variable domain, rest sourced from reference TRBV25-1 and TRBJ2-6, is EADIYQTPRYLVIGTGKKITLECSQTMGHDKMYWYQQDPGMELHLIHYSYGVNSTEKGDLSSESTVSRIRTEHFPLTLESARPSHTSQYLCASRGQGRSGANVLTFGAGSRLTVL.

This clonotype turned up a few times. This chain connects TRBV5-8 to TRBJ1-1; D gene unclear. The length of the CDR3 is 14 residues. The germline CDR1 and CDR2 sequences are SGHTS and YDEGEE. V shed 0 bases and J shed 5 bases, with 11 bases lying between them. This CDR3 is CASSLGPLRTEAFF. CDR3 coding DNA: TGTGCCAGCAGCTTGGGGCCCCTAAGGACTGAAGCTTTCTTT.

The chain links TRBV24-1 to TRBJ2-3, with D possibly TRBD1 on 6 matching bases. Trimming took off 3 bases at V and 1 base at J, with 13 bases between the two ends. CDR1 and CDR2 (germline): KGHDR, SFDVKD. The CDR3 extends over 16 amino acids. In DNA, the CDR3 is TGTGCCACCAGTGATCCACGGACAGAGGGCACAGATACGCAGTATTTT. Translation gives CATSDPRTEGTDTQYF.

V usage is TRBV25-1 and J usage is TRBJ1-2; D call uncertain. The CDR3 spans 16 residues. Germline V gene lookup returns CDR1 MGHDK and CDR2 SYGVNS. Trimming stripped 4 bases from V and 5 bases from J, with 20 bases between. The chain's CDR3 is CASSARDPEAVYGYTF. CDR3 coding DNA: TGTGCCAGCAGTGCTAGAGACCCGGAGGCAGTTTATGGCTACACCTTC.